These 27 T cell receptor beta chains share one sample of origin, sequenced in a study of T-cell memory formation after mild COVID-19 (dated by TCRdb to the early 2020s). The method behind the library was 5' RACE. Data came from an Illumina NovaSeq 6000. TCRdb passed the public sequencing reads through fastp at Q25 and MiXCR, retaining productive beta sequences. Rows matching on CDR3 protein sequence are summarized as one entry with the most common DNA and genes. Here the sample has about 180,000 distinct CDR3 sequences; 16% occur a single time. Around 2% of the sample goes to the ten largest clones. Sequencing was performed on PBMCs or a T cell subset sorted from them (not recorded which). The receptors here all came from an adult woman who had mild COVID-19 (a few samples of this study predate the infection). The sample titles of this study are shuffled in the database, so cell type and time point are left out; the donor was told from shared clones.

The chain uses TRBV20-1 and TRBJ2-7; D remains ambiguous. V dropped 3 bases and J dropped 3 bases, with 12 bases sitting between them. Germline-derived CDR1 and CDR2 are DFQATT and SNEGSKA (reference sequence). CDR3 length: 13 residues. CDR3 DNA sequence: TGCAGTGCTAGGAGTAGGGTCGACTACGAGCAGTACTTC. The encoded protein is CSARSRVDYEQYF.

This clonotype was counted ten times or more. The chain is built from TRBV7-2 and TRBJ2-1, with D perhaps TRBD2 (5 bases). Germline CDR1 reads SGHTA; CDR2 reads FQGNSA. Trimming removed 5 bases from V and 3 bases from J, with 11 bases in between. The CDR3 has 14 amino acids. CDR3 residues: CASSPRSGYNEQFF. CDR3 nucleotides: TGTGCCAGCAGCCCCCGAAGCGGCTACAATGAGCAGTTCTTC.

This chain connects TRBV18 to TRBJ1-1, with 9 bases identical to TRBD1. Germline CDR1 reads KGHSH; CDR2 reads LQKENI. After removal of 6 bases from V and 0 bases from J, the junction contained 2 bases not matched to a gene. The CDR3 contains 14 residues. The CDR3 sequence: CASSRTGVNTEAFF. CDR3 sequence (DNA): TGTGCCAGCTCTCGGACAGGGGTGAACACTGAAGCTTTCTTT. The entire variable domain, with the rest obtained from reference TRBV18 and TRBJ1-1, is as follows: NAGVMQNPRHLVRRRGQEARLRCSPMKGHSHVYWYRQLPEEGLKFMVYLQKENIIDESGMPKERFSAEFPKEGPSILRIQQVVRGDSAAYFCASSRTGVNTEAFFGQGTRLTVV.

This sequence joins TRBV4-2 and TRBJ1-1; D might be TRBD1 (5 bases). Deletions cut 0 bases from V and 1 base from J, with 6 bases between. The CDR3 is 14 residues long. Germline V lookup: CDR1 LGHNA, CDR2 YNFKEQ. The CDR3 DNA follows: TGTGCCAGCAGCCAAGAAGGGACGAACACTGAAGCTTTCTTT. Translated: CASSQEGTNTEAFF.

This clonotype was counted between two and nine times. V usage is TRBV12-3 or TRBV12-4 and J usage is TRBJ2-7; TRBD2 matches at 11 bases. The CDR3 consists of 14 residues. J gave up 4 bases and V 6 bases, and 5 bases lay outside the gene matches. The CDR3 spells CASSPGLAVYEQYF. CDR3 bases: TGTGCCAGCAGCCCGGGACTAGCGGTATACGAGCAGTACTTC.

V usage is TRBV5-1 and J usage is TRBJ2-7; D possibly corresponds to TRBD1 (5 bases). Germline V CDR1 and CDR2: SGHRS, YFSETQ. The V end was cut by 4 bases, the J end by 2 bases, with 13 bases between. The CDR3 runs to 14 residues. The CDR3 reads CASSADTYPYEQYF. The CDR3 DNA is TGCGCCAGCAGCGCGGACACTTACCCCTACGAGCAGTACTTC.

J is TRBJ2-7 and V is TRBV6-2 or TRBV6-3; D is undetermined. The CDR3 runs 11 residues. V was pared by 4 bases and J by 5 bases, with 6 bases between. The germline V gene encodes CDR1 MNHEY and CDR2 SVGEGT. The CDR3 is CASSFPDEQYF. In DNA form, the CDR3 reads TGTGCCAGCAGTTTTCCAGACGAGCAGTACTTC.

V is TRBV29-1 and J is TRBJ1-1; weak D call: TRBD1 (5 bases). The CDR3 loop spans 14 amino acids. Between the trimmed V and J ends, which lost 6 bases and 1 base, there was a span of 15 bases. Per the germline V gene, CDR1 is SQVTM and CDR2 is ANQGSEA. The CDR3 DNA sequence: TGCAGCGTGGATCGGACGGGGGGGAACACTGAAGCTTTCTTT. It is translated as CSVDRTGGNTEAFF.

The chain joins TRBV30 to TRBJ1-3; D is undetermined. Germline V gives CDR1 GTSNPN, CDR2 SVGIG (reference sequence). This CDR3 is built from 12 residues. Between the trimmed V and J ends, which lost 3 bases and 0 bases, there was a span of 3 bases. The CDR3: CAWRLSGNTIYF. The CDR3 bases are TGTGCCTGGAGACTCTCTGGAAACACCATATATTTT.

The CDR3 DNA reads as TGTGCCAGCAGTCCCCCCAGGGCAACTAATGAAAAACTGTTTTTT. This gives the protein CASSPPRATNEKLFF. The chain carries TRBV28 and TRBJ1-4; perhaps TRBD1 as D (5 bases). The CDR3 covers 15 residues. Trimming removed 5 bases from V and 0 bases from J, with 10 bases in between. From germline, CDR1 is MDHEN and CDR2 SYDVKM.

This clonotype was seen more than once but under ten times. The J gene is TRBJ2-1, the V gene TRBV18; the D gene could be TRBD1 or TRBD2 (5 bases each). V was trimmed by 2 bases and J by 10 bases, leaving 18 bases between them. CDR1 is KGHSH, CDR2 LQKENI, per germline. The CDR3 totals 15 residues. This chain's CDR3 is CASSPEARPRGEQFF. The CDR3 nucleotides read TGTGCCAGCTCACCAGAGGCTAGGCCCCGGGGCGAGCAGTTCTTC.

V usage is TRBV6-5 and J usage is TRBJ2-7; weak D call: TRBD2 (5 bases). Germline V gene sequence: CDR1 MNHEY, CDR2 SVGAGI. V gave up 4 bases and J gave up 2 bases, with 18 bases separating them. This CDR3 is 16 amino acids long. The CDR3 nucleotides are TGTGCCAGCAGTTCCTACGACATCTCCGGGGCCTACGAGCAGTACTTC. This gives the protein CASSSYDISGAYEQYF.

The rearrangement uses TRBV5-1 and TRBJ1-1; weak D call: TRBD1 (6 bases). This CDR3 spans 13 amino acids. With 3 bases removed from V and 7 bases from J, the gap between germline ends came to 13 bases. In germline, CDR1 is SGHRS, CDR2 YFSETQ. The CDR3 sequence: CASSSQGSGEAFF. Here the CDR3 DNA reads TGCGCCAGCAGCTCACAGGGAAGCGGTGAAGCTTTCTTT.

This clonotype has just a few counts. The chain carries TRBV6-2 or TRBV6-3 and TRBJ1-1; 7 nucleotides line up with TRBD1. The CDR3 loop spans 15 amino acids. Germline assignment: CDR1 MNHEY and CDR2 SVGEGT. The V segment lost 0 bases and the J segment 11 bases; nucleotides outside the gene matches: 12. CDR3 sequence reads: CASSYSRPTGVGAFF. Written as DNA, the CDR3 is TGTGCCAGCAGTTACTCTCGCCCTACAGGGGTAGGTGCTTTCTTT.

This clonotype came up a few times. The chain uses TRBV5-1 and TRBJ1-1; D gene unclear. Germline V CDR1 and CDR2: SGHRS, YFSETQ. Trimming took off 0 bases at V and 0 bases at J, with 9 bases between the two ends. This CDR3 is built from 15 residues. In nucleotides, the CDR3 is TGCGCCAGCAGCTTGGCTGGGCGGGTGAACACTGAAGCTTTCTTT. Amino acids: CASSLAGRVNTEAFF.

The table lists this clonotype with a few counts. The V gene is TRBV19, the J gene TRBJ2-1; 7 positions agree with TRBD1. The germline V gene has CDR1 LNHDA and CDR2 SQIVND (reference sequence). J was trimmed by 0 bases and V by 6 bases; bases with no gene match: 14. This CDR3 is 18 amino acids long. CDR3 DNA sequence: TGTGCCAGTAGCCCGAAATACCCAGGGGGTGACTCCTACAATGAGCAGTTCTTC. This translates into CASSPKYPGGDSYNEQFF.

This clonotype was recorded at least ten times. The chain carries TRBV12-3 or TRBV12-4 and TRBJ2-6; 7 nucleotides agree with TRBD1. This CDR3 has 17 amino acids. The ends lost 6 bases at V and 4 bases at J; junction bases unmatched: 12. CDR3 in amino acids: CASSPGDSLYGANVLTF. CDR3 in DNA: TGTGCCAGCAGCCCCGGGGACAGCCTCTACGGGGCCAACGTCCTGACTTTC.

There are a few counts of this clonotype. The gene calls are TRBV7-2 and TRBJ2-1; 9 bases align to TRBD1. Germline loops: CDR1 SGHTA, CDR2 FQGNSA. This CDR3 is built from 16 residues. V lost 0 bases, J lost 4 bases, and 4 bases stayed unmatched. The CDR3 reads CASSLALGTGYNEQFF. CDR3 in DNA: TGTGCCAGCAGCTTAGCTCTTGGGACAGGGTACAATGAGCAGTTCTTC.

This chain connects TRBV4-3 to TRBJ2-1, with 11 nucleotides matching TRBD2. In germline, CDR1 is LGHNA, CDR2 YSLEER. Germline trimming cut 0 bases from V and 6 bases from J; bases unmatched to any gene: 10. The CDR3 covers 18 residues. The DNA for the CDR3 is TGCGCCAGCAGCCAAGAAGGGAAACTAGCGGGAGTAGGCAATGAGCAGTTCTTC. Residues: CASSQEGKLAGVGNEQFF.

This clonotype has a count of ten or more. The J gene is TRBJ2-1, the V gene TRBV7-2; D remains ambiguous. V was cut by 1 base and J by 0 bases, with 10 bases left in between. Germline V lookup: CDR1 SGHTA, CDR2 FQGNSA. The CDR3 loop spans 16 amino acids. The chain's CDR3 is CASSLGSRRSYNEQFF. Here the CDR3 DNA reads TGTGCCAGCAGCTTAGGTTCACGCCGCTCCTACAATGAGCAGTTCTTC.

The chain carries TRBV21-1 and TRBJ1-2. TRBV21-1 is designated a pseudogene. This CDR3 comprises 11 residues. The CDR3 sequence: CASSILFSHTF. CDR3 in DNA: TGTGCCAGCAGCATTCTATTTAGTCACACCTTC.

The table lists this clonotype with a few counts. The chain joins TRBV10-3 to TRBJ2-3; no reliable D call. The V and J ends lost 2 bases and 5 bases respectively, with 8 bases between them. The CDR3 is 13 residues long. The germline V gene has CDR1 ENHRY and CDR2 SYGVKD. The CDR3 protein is CAISEPNRDTQYF. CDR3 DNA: TGTGCCATCAGTGAGCCGAACAGAGATACGCAGTATTTT.

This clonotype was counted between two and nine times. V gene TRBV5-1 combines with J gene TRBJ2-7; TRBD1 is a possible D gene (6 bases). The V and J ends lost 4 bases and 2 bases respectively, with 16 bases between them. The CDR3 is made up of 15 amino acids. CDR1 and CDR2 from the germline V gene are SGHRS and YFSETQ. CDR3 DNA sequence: TGCGCCAGCAGCCGGAGTGGGGGCTTACCCTACGAGCAGTACTTC. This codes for CASSRSGGLPYEQYF.

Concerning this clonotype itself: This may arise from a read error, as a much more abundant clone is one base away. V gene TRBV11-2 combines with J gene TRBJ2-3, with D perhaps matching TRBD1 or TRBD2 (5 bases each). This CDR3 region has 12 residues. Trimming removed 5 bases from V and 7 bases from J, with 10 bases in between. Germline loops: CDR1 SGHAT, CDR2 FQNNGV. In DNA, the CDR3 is TGTGCCAGCAGCCCCTGGGGACATACGCAGTATTTT. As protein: CASSPWGHTQYF.

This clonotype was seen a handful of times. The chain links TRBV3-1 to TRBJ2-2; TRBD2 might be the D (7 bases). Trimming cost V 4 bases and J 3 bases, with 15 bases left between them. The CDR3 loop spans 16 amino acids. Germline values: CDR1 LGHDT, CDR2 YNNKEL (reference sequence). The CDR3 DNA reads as TGTGCCAGCAGCCCAGGGGCTAGCGGACACACCGGGGAGCTGTTTTTT. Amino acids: CASSPGASGHTGELFF.

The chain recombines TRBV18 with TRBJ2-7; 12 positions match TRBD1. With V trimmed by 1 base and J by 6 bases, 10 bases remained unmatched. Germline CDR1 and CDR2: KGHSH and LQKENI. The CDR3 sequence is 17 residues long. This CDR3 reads CASSPLGPLGQGAEQYF. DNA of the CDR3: TGTGCCAGCTCACCACTGGGACCTCTGGGACAGGGGGCCGAGCAGTACTTC.

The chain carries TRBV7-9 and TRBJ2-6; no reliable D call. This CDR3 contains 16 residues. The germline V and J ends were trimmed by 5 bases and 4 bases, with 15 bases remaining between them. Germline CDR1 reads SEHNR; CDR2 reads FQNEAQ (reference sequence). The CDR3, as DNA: TGTGCCAGCAGCATCCCCGGTGAGGTCGGGGCCAACGTCCTGACTTTC. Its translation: CASSIPGEVGANVLTF.